The 30 T cell receptor beta chains listed next were all sequenced from one sample in a study of identifying expanded T cells in peripheral blood (dated 2019 in TCRdb). Library preparation was by the immunoSEQ multiplex PCR assay. What TCRdb holds here is the immuneACCESS table cut down to in-frame rearrangements. Part of the clones is not present; checked against another copy, under half of the missing clones reflect an unresolved V gene, and the others are unexplained. A total of over 65,000 clones appear in this sample, roughly 90% of them only once. Roughly 7.3% of the sample is taken by the ten largest. Sequencing used blood. The receptors were gathered from a person aged 18 to 75 in good health.

Only one count was recorded for this clone. The rearrangement joins TRBV6-1 to TRBJ2-7, with D uncertain. The V gene lost 2 bases and the J gene lost 5 bases, with 4 bases spanning the gap. This CDR3 spans 11 amino acids. Per the germline V gene, CDR1 is MNHNS and CDR2 is SASEGT. The CDR3 is CASSERNEQYF. The DNA for the CDR3 is TGTGCCAGCAGTGAACGTAACGAGCAGTACTTC.

The chain is built from TRBV14 and TRBJ2-5; 8 nucleotides line up with TRBD2. V was clipped by 1 base and J by 5 bases; unmatched bases: 6. Germline-derived CDR1 and CDR2 are SGHDN and FVKESK. The CDR3 contains 15 residues. The CDR3 DNA reads as TGTGCCAGCAGCCAAGGCCGGGGGGGCCTGGAGACCCAGTACTTC. Amino acids: CASSQGRGGLETQYF.

The V call is TRBV6-1, the J call TRBJ1-2, with no clear D. CDR1 is MNHNS and CDR2 is SASEGT in the germline V gene. Trimming pared 4 bases from V and 2 bases from J, leaving 8 bases between. The CDR3 loop spans 13 amino acids. As DNA, the CDR3 is TGTGCCAGCAGTGTGTCCCCCAACTATGGCTACACCTTC. It specifies CASSVSPNYGYTF.

The chain joins TRBV13 to TRBJ2-5, with 11 bases matching TRBD1. The junction had 2 bases not matched to a gene; V was cut back by 0 bases and J by 5 bases. The CDR3 is made up of 15 amino acids. Germline CDR1 and CDR2: PRHDT and FYEKMQ (reference sequence). The CDR3 bases are TGTGCCAGCAGCTTAGGGGGACAGGGGGATGAGACCCAGTACTTC. It codes for CASSLGGQGDETQYF.

This rearrangement joins TRBV7-6 to TRBJ2-1; no reliable D call. This CDR3 spans 15 amino acids. Trimming cost V 1 base and J 0 bases, with 7 bases left between them. From germline, CDR1 is SGHVS and CDR2 FNYEAQ. CDR3 region: CASSLGESSYNEQFF. CDR3 nucleotide sequence: TGTGCCAGCAGCTTAGGCGAGAGCTCCTACAATGAGCAGTTCTTC.

The chain employs TRBV5-6 and TRBJ2-2; 7 nucleotides align to TRBD2. This CDR3 is 16 amino acids long. The V gene end was trimmed by 4 bases and the J gene end by 3 bases; junction bases not matched to a gene: 9. CDR1 is SGHDT and CDR2 is YYEEEE in the germline V gene. CDR3 region: CASSPRGERHTGELFF. For the CDR3, the DNA is TGTGCCAGCAGCCCACGGGGGGAACGACACACCGGGGAGCTGTTTTTT.

J is TRBJ2-1 and V is TRBV7-9, with D hard to call. The CDR3 sequence is 13 residues long. V lost 1 base to trimming and J lost 7 bases, with 8 bases between them. Germline V gene data show CDR1 as SEHNR and CDR2 as FQNEAQ (reference sequence). CDR3 residues: CASSLGGGNEQFF. In DNA form, the CDR3 reads TGTGCCAGCAGCTTAGGGGGTGGGAATGAGCAGTTCTTC.

The rearrangement uses TRBV29-1 and TRBJ1-2, with D uncertain. The ends were cut back, 4 bases at V and 3 bases at J, with 12 bases in the middle. The CDR3 runs 13 residues. In germline, CDR1 is SQVTM, CDR2 ANQGSEA. The CDR3 DNA reads as TGCAGCGTTGCCCCCGTTAGGGACTATGGCTACACCTTC. Translation gives CSVAPVRDYGYTF.

The CDR3 reads CASSLRREGGELFF. CDR3 nucleotides: TGTGCCAGCAGCTTAAGAAGAGAGGGCGGGGAGCTGTTTTTT. The chain combines TRBV7-7 with TRBJ2-2; D might be TRBD2 (5 bases). The CDR3 has 14 residues. Germline V gives CDR1 SSHAT, CDR2 FNYEAQ (reference sequence). With 2 bases removed from V and 7 bases from J, the gap between germline ends came to 11 bases.

The J gene is TRBJ1-6, the V gene TRBV2; tentative D call: TRBD1 (6 bases). The germline V gene encodes CDR1 SNHLY and CDR2 FYNNEI. V was shortened by 6 bases and J by 6 bases, with 15 bases between the two germline ends. The CDR3 consists of 15 residues. The CDR3 nucleotides read TGTGCCAGCAGCACCACGGGACAACCTAATTCACCCCTCCACTTT. It is translated as CASSTTGQPNSPLHF.

V usage is TRBV2 and J usage is TRBJ2-7; possibly TRBD1 or TRBD2 for D (6 bases each). This CDR3 has 14 amino acids. Trimming removed 10 bases from V and 0 bases from J, with 16 bases in between. Germline CDR1 reads SNHLY; CDR2 reads FYNNEI. The CDR3 nucleotides read TGTGCCACCAAATTGGGGGGCTCCTCCTACGAGCAGTACTTC. Its translation is CATKLGGSSYEQYF.

In its sample, this clone was seen once. V and J are TRBV9 and TRBJ2-7; weak D call: TRBD1 (6 bases). The length of the CDR3 is 14 residues. The V gene lost 2 bases and the J gene lost 2 bases, with 11 bases spanning the gap. CDR1 and CDR2 from the germline V gene are SGDLS and YYNGEE. The CDR3 spells CASSVQGTAYEQYF. CDR3 bases: TGTGCCAGCAGCGTCCAGGGGACCGCCTACGAGCAGTACTTC. Supplemented by reference TRBV9 and TRBJ2-7, the full variable domain reads DSGVTQTPKHLITATGQRVTLRCSPRSGDLSVYWYQQSLDQGLQFLIQYYNGEERAKGNILERFSAQQFPDLHSELNLSSLELGDSALYFCASSVQGTAYEQYFGPGTRLTVT.

V and J are TRBV18 and TRBJ2-7; D possibly corresponds to TRBD2 (6 bases). Germline CDR1 KGHSH, CDR2 LQKENI. With 1 base removed from V and 3 bases from J, the gap between germline ends came to 10 bases. This CDR3 comprises 14 residues. The CDR3 loop reads CASSPQEGFYEQYF. The CDR3 DNA is TGTGCCAGCTCACCACAGGAGGGATTCTACGAGCAGTACTTC.

This clone has just one count. This chain links TRBV9 with TRBJ2-4, with D unresolved. The germline V and J ends were trimmed by 0 bases and 5 bases, with 18 bases remaining between them. The CDR3 runs to 17 residues. Per the germline V gene, CDR1 is SGDLS and CDR2 is YYNGEE. The CDR3 loop reads CASSVGPGTSIQNIQYF. The CDR3 DNA reads TGTGCCAGCAGCGTAGGTCCAGGTACCTCGATCCAAAACATTCAGTACTTC.

V usage is TRBV6-5 and J usage is TRBJ1-2, with 7 bases aligning to TRBD1. With V trimmed by 6 bases and J by 4 bases, 11 bases remained unmatched. The CDR3 has 15 amino acids. From germline, CDR1 is MNHEY and CDR2 SVGAGI. In nucleotides, the CDR3 is TGTGCCAGCAGCCGATTGACAGGGCGAGGCTATGGCTACACCTTC. It codes for CASSRLTGRGYGYTF.

The table lists this clone with a count of one. The chain joins TRBV4-1 to TRBJ2-2, with TRBD2 identical over 8 bases. Germline CDR1 is MGHRA and CDR2 is YSYEKL. Trimming took 5 bases from V and 9 from J; bases not matched to a gene: 14. The CDR3 extends over 16 amino acids. The CDR3 bases are TGCGCCAGCAGCGACGCCGTGAGCGGGGGACGGCGGGAGCTGTTTTTT. Protein sequence: CASSDAVSGGRRELFF.

The rearrangement joins TRBV10-3 to TRBJ2-7; 9 nucleotides agree with TRBD1. Germline CDR1 reads ENHRY; CDR2 reads SYGVKD. The CDR3 is 15 amino acids. Trimming at V came to 4 bases and at J to 0 bases, leaving 4 bases not matched to a gene. The CDR3 nucleotides are TGTGCCATCAGTGGAGGACAGGGGCCCTCCTACGAGCAGTACTTC. Its protein is CAISGGQGPSYEQYF.

The chain links TRBV6-5 to TRBJ1-2; TRBD1 matches at 7 bases. Germline V gene lookup returns CDR1 MNHEY and CDR2 SVGAGI. With V trimmed by 0 bases and J by 4 bases, 5 bases remained unmatched. The CDR3 spans 15 residues. The CDR3 spells CASSYSPGGTYGYTF. DNA of the CDR3: TGTGCCAGCAGTTACTCGCCAGGGGGAACCTATGGCTACACCTTC.

V is TRBV15 and J is TRBJ1-1; D not resolved. This CDR3 spans 18 amino acids. Trimming removed 0 bases at V and 0 bases at J, with 17 bases between. The germline CDR1 and CDR2 sequences are LNHNV and YYDKDF (reference sequence). The CDR3, as DNA: TGTGCCACCAGCAGAGACACCTCGGGCAGCTCCCTGAACACTGAAGCTTTCTTT. Protein product: CATSRDTSGSSLNTEAFF.

The chain combines TRBV2 with TRBJ1-2, with 7 bases fitting TRBD1. The V and J ends lost 3 bases and 5 bases, in that order; junction bases with no gene match: 6. The CDR3 contains 14 residues. Per germline, CDR1 SNHLY and CDR2 FYNNEI. The CDR3 sequence is CASSEKGARYGYTF. CDR3 nucleotide sequence: TGTGCCAGCAGTGAGAAGGGGGCGAGGTATGGCTACACCTTC.

V gene TRBV30 combines with J gene TRBJ1-4; no clear D. Germline V CDR1 and CDR2: GTSNPN, SVGIG (reference sequence). The CDR3 is 15 amino acids. Trimming removed 5 bases at V and 2 bases at J, with 15 bases between. Here the CDR3 reads CAWSVGSATNEKLFF. CDR3 nucleotides: TGTGCCTGGTCCGTGGGGAGTGCGACTAATGAAAAACTGTTTTTT.

This chain's CDR3 is CASSLTTDEQFF. The CDR3 DNA is TGCGCCAGCAGCTTAACTACGGATGAGCAGTTCTTC. J is TRBJ2-1 and V is TRBV5-1, with unresolved D. Germline values: CDR1 SGHRS, CDR2 YFSETQ. The CDR3 is made up of 12 amino acids. Trimming left V 2 bases short and J 8 bases short, with 8 bases between.

This clone was seen just once. The chain carries TRBV5-5 and TRBJ2-7, with D perhaps TRBD1 (6 bases). The V gene lost 2 bases and the J gene lost 4 bases, with 7 bases spanning the gap. The CDR3 is 12 amino acids. Per the germline V gene, CDR1 is SGHKS and CDR2 is YYEKEE (reference sequence). The CDR3 DNA sequence: TGTGCCAGCAGCTTCCAGGGGTACGAGCAGTACTTC. It yields the protein CASSFQGYEQYF.

This chain connects TRBV19 to TRBJ2-5; 7 bases match TRBD1. V lost 5 bases, J lost 2 bases, and 8 bases stayed unmatched. This CDR3 is built from 15 residues. The V gene's germline CDR1 is LNHDA and CDR2 SQIVND (reference sequence). CDR3 DNA: TGTGCCAGTAGTGCTACCTCGACAGGGCAAGAGACCCAGTACTTC. Encoded protein: CASSATSTGQETQYF. The full variable domain, in which reference TRBV19 and TRBJ2-5 provide the parts outside the CDR3, is DGGITQSPKYLFRKEGQNVTLSCEQNLNHDAMYWYRQDPGQGLRLIYYSQIVNDFQKGDIAEGYSVSREKKESFPLTVTSAQKNPTAFYLCASSATSTGQETQYFGPGTRLLVL.

CDR3 sequence reads: CASSLAKGVNEQFF. The CDR3 bases are TGCGCCAGCAGCTTGGCCAAAGGGGTAAATGAGCAGTTCTTC. The V and J genes are TRBV5-1 and TRBJ2-1, with a tentative D call TRBD1 (5 bases). CDR1 is SGHRS and CDR2 is YFSETQ in the germline V gene. The CDR3 totals 14 residues. V lost 0 bases to trimming and J lost 7 bases, with 11 bases between them.

This chain uses TRBV6-5 with TRBJ2-5; TRBD1 agrees at 9 bases. This CDR3 contains 14 residues. CDR1 is MNHEY and CDR2 is SVGAGI in the germline V gene. V was clipped by 6 bases and J by 3 bases; unmatched bases: 5. The CDR3 DNA follows: TGTGCCAGCAGCCGGGGACAGGGAAAAGAGACCCAGTACTTC. This gives the protein CASSRGQGKETQYF.

The rearrangement joins TRBV6-6 to TRBJ1-6; weak D call: TRBD1 (5 bases). The CDR3 consists of 16 residues. CDR1 MNHNY and CDR2 SVGAGI come from the germline V gene (reference sequence). Between the trimmed V and J ends, which lost 2 bases and 9 bases, there was a span of 17 bases. The CDR3 nucleotides are TGTGCCAGCAGTTACCCCGACAAGGGGCATGGTTCACCCCTCCACTTT. Translation gives CASSYPDKGHGSPLHF.

CDR3 DNA sequence: TGTGCCAGCAGCCAAGTTGGAGAGACCCAGTACTTC. This codes for CASSQVGETQYF. The V call is TRBV14, the J call TRBJ2-5; D ambiguous. This CDR3 region has 12 residues. Trimming removed 1 base at V and 4 bases at J, with 4 bases between. The germline V gene encodes CDR1 SGHDN and CDR2 FVKESK.

The genes are TRBV29-1 and TRBJ1-2; D might be TRBD1 (6 bases). This CDR3 has 14 residues. Trimming stripped 7 bases from V and 0 bases from J, with 15 bases between. The germline V gene encodes CDR1 SQVTM and CDR2 ANQGSEA. In DNA, the CDR3 is TGCAGCGCAACAACAGGGACCTCTAACTATGGCTACACCTTC. Encoded protein: CSATTGTSNYGYTF.

The chain links TRBV13 to TRBJ1-2; D remains ambiguous. CDR1 is PRHDT and CDR2 is FYEKMQ in the germline V gene (reference sequence). V was cut by 6 bases and J by 2 bases, with 31 bases left in between. CDR3 length equals 20 residues. The CDR3 region has the DNA TGTGCCAGCAGTACCAAACCCAAGATGGTCCCTCCCTTCGAGAACTATGGCTACACCTTC. This encodes CASSTKPKMVPPFENYGYTF.